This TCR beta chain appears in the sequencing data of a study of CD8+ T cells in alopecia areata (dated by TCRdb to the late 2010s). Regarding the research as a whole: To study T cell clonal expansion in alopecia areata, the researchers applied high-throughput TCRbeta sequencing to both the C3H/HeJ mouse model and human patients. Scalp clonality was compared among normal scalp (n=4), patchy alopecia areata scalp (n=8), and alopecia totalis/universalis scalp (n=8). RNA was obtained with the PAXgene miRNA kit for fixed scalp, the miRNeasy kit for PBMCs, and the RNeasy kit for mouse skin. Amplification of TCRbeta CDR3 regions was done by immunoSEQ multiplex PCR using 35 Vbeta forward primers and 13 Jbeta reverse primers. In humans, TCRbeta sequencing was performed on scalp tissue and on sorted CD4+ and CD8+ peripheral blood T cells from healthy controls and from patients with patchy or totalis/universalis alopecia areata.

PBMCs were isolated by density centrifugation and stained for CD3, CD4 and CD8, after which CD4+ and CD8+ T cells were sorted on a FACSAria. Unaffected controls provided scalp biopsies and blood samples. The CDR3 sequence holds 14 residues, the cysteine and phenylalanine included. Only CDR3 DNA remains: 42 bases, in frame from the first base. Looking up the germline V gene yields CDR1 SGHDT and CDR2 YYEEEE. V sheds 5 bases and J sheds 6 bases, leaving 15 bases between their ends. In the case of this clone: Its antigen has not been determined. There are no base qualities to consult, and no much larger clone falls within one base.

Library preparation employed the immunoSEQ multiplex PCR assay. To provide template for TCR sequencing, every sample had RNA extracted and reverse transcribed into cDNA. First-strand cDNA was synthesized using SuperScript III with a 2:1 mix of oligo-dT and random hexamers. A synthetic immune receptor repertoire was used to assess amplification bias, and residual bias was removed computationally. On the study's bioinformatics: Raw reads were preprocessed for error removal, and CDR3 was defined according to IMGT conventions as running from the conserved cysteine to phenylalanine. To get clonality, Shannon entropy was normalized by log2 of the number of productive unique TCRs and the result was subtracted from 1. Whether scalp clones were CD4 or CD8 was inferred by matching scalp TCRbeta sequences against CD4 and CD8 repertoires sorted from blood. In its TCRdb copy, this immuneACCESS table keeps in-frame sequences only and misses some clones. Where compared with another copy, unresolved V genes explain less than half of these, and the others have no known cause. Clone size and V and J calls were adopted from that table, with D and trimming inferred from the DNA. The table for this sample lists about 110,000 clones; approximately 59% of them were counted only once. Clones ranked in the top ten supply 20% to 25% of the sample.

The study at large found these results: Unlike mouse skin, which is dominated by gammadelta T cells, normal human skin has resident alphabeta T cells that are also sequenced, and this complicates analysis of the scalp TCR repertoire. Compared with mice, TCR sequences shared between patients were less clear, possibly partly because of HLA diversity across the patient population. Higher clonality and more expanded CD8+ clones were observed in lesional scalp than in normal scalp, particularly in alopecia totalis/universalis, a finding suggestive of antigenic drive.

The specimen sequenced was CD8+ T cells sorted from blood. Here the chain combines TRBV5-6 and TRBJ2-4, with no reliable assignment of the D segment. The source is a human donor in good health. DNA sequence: TGTGCCAGCAGATACGCGACGGAGCTAAACATTCAGTACTTC. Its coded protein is CASRYATELNIQYF.